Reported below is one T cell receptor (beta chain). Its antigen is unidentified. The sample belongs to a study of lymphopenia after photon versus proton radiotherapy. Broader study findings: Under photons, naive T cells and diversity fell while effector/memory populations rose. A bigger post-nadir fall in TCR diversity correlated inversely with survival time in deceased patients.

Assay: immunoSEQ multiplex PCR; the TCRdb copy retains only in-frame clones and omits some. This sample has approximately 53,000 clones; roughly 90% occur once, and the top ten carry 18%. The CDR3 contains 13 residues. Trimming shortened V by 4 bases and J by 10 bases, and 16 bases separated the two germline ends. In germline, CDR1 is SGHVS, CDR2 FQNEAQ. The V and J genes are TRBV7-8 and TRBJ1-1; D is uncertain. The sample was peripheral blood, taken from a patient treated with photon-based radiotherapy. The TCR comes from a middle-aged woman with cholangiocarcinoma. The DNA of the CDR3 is TGTGCCAGCAGCTCCCCAGCTATAGCGACAGCTTTCTTT. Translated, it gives CASSSPAIATAFF.